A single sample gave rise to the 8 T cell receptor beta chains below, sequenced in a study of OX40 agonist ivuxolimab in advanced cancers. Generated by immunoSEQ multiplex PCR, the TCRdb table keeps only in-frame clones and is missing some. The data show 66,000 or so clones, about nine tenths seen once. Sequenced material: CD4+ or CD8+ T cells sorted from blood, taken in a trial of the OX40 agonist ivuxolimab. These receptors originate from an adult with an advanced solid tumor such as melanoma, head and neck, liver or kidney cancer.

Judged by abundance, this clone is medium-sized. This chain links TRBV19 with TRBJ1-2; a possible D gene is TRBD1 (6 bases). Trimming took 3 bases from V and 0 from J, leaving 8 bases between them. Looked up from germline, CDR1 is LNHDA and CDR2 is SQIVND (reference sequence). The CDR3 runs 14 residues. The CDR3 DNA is TGTGCCAGTAGTATGGGGACAACTAACTATGGCTACACCTTC. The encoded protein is CASSMGTTNYGYTF.

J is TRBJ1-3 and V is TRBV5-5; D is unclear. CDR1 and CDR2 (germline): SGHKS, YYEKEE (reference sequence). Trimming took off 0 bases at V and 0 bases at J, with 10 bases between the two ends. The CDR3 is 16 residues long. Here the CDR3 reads CASSLEADFSGNTIYF. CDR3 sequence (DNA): TGTGCCAGCAGCTTGGAGGCGGACTTCTCTGGAAACACCATATATTTT.

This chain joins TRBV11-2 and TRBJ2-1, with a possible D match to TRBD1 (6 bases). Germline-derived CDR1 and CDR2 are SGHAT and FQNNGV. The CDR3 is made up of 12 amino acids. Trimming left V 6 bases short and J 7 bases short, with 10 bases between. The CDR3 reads CASSSQGNEQFF. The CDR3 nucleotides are TGTGCCAGCAGTTCACAGGGAAATGAGCAGTTCTTC.

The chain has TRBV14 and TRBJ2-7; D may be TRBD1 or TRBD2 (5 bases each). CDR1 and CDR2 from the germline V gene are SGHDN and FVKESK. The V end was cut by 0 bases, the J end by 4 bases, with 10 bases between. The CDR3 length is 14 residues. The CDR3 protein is CASSQDFGGYEQYF. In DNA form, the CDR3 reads TGTGCCAGCAGCCAAGATTTTGGGGGTTACGAGCAGTACTTC.

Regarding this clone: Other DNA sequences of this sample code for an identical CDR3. Here the CDR3 reads CASTLASASRGYTF. The CDR3 DNA is TGTGCCAGCACCCTCGCGTCCGCGAGCAGAGGCTACACCTTC. The chain has TRBV5-4 and TRBJ1-2; D not resolved. The CDR3 extends over 14 amino acids. The V gene lost 6 bases and the J gene lost 8 bases, with 20 bases spanning the gap. Germline-derived CDR1 and CDR2 are SGHNT and YYREEE (reference sequence).

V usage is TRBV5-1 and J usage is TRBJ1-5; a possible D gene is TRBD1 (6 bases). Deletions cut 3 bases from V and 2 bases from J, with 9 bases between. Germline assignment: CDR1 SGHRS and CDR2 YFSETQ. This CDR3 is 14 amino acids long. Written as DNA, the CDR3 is TGCGCCAGCAGCTCAGGGGTAGGCAATCAGCCCCAGCATTTT. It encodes CASSSGVGNQPQHF.

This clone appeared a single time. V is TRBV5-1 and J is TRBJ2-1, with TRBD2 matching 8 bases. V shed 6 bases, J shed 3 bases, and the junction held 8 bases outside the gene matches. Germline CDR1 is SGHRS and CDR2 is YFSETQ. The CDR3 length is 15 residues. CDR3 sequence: CASIPGSGDYNEQFF. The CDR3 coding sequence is TGCGCCAGCATCCCGGGTAGCGGGGACTACAATGAGCAGTTCTTC.

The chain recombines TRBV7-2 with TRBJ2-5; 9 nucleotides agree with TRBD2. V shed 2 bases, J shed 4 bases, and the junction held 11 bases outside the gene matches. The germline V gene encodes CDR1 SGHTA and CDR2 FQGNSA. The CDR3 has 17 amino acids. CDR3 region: CASSLSVSSGMGETQYF. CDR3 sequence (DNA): TGTGCCAGCAGCTTAAGTGTTTCTAGCGGGATGGGAGAGACCCAGTACTTC.